These 28 T cell receptor beta chains were all obtained from the same sample, sequenced in a study of blood T cell repertoires in COVID-19. The repertoire was sequenced with immunoSEQ multiplex PCR; TCRdb's copy has only in-frame clones and lacks some. The table shows under 300,000 clones, with around 87% occurring only once. The sample taken for sequencing was PBMCs or T cells enriched from blood (not recorded which). These receptor sequences come from a woman between 40 and 55 years old with acute COVID-19.

This clone showed up just once. The chain couples TRBV30 to TRBJ1-2; no clear D. Trimming took 8 bases from V and 8 from J, leaving 27 bases between them. Germline V gene sequence: CDR1 GTSNPN, CDR2 SVGIG (reference sequence). The CDR3 loop spans 15 amino acids. CDR3 amino acids: CALASPKEAPPGYTF. CDR3 nucleotides: TGTGCCCTGGCGTCGCCTAAGGAGGCCCCACCCGGCTACACCTTC.

In the case of this clone: One junction end disagrees with the germline gene, perhaps due to a read error. This rearrangement joins TRBV29-1 to TRBJ1-6; D might be TRBD1 (5 bases). This CDR3 region has 12 residues. In germline, CDR1 is SQVTM, CDR2 ANQGSEA. As DNA, the CDR3 is TGCAGAAAGACAGAGGACCAGTCCTCCTCGAACTTT. Its translation: CRKTEDQSSSNF. Full variable domain (outside the CDR3, taken from reference TRBV29-1 and TRBJ1-6): SAVISQKPSRDICQRGTSLTIQCQVDSQVTMMFWYRQQPGQSLTLIATANQGSEATYESGFVIDKFPISRPNLTFSTLTVSNMSPEDSSIYLCRKTEDQSSSNFGNGTRLTVT.

This rearrangement joins TRBV6-5 to TRBJ1-2; TRBD1 matches at 8 bases. V dropped 0 bases and J dropped 7; count of bases not matched to a gene: 7. The CDR3 has 15 residues. Germline CDR1 is MNHEY and CDR2 is SVGAGI. In nucleotides, the CDR3 is TGTGCCAGCAGTTACTCGTTCCGGGGGACAGGTGGCTACACCTTC. Amino acids: CASSYSFRGTGGYTF.

The genes are TRBV5-4 and TRBJ1-5; D not certain. This CDR3 has 13 amino acids. The V gene's germline CDR1 is SGHNT and CDR2 YYREEE (reference sequence). V was clipped by 0 bases and J by 5 bases, with 6 bases between them. The CDR3 DNA is TGTGCCAGCAGCTTGGGGGGAGATCAGCCCCAGCATTTT. Translated, it gives CASSLGGDQPQHF.

V and J are TRBV24-1 and TRBJ2-3, with TRBD1 matching over 10 bases. The CDR3 has 15 residues. The ends lost 0 bases at V and 4 bases at J; junction bases unmatched: 0. Per the germline V gene, CDR1 is KGHDR and CDR2 is SFDVKD. The CDR3 spells CATSDLGQGADTQYF. As DNA, the CDR3 is TGTGCCACCAGTGATTTGGGACAGGGGGCAGATACGCAGTATTTT.

Only a few counts were recorded for this clone. The chain uses TRBV4-1 and TRBJ2-2; D is possibly TRBD2 (5 bases). Germline assignment: CDR1 MGHRA and CDR2 YSYEKL. The length of the CDR3 is 16 residues. The V and J ends lost 0 bases and 4 bases respectively, with 12 bases between them. CDR3 bases: TGCGCCAGCAGCCAAGAATGGGGAGTTGGCACCGGGGAGCTGTTTTTT. Its translation is CASSQEWGVGTGELFF.

This sequence joins TRBV30 and TRBJ2-7, with unresolved D. Germline assignment: CDR1 GTSNPN and CDR2 SVGIG (reference sequence). CDR3 length equals 14 residues. V lost 0 bases, J lost 5 bases, and 14 bases lay in between. CDR3 residues: CAWSVGTPADEQYF. Written as DNA, the CDR3 is TGTGCCTGGAGTGTGGGTACCCCCGCGGACGAGCAGTACTTC.

The rearrangement links TRBV28 to TRBJ1-2, with a weak D call TRBD1 (5 bases). CDR1 and CDR2 (germline): MDHEN, SYDVKM. This CDR3 comprises 14 residues. The germline V and J ends were trimmed by 3 bases and 1 base, with 9 bases remaining between them. In nucleotides, the CDR3 is TGTGCCAGCAGTTTCGGGGGGAATAACTATGGCTACACCTTC. Translating gives CASSFGGNNYGYTF.

The chain uses TRBV2 and TRBJ1-2, with D maybe TRBD1 (6 bases). Trimming stripped 5 bases from V and 8 bases from J, with 12 bases between. The CDR3 has 12 residues. In germline, CDR1 is SNHLY, CDR2 FYNNEI. CDR3 sequence (DNA): TGTGCCAGCAGTACAGGGTTTACGGGCTACACCTTC. This codes for CASSTGFTGYTF. The variable domain in full, completed from reference TRBV2 and TRBJ1-2, reads EPEVTQTPSHQVTQMGQEVILRCVPISNHLYFYWYRQILGQKVEFLVSFYNNEISEKSEIFDDQFSVERPDGSNFTLKIRSTKLEDSAMYFCASSTGFTGYTFGSGTRLTVV.

In DNA, the CDR3 is TGCAGTGCTAGTGCGCTAGCGGGAGCTCAAGGCACAGATACGCAGTATTTT. Protein sequence: CSASALAGAQGTDTQYF. This chain uses TRBV20-1 with TRBJ2-3, with 10 bases that match TRBD2. V gave up 3 bases and J gave up 1 base; unmatched junction bases: 10. Germline values: CDR1 DFQATT, CDR2 SNEGSKA (reference sequence). CDR3 length equals 17 residues.

This chain connects TRBV11-3 to TRBJ2-7; D might be TRBD2 (5 bases). V lost 1 base and J 5 bases, leaving 18 bases between the germline ends. Germline CDR1 and CDR2: SGHNT and YENEEA. The CDR3 length is 16 residues. The CDR3 DNA sequence: TGTGCCAGCAGCTTAGCTAAAACTAGAGGCACCGACGAGCAGTACTTC. This sequence encodes CASSLAKTRGTDEQYF. The whole variable domain, filled in from reference TRBV11-3 and TRBJ2-7, reads EAGVVQSPRYKIIEKKQPVAFWCNPISGHNTLYWYLQNLGQGPELLIRYENEEAVDDSQLPKDRFSAERLKGVDSTLKIQPAELGDSAVYLCASSLAKTRGTDEQYFGPGTRLTVT.

The rearrangement joins TRBV9 to TRBJ2-3; TRBD2 aligns across 8 bases. J lost 0 bases, V lost 3 bases, and 3 bases had no gene match. CDR3 length equals 15 residues. The V gene's germline CDR1 is SGDLS and CDR2 YYNGEE. The CDR3: CASSAGGGSTDTQYF. CDR3 bases: TGTGCCAGCAGCGCTGGCGGGGGGAGCACAGATACGCAGTATTTT.

The chain couples TRBV3-1 (or the pseudogene TRBV3-2) to TRBJ2-7, with D possibly being TRBD1 (6 bases). V lost 5 bases and J 5 bases, leaving 13 bases between the germline ends. The CDR3 is 13 residues long. CDR1 LGHDT and CDR2 YNNKEL come from the germline V gene (reference sequence). The CDR3 DNA sequence: TGTGCCAGCAGCAAAGGACAGAAGGACGAGCAGTACTTC. Protein product: CASSKGQKDEQYF.

The gene calls are TRBV9 and TRBJ1-5, with a possible D match to TRBD1 (6 bases). V was clipped by 3 bases and J by 5 bases, with 18 bases between them. The length of the CDR3 is 16 residues. Germline-derived CDR1 and CDR2 are SGDLS and YYNGEE. CDR3 amino acids: CASSARGGGPDQPQHF. The CDR3 bases are TGTGCCAGCAGCGCCCGAGGGGGGGGGCCGGATCAGCCCCAGCATTTT. The whole variable domain, filled in from reference TRBV9 and TRBJ1-5, reads DSGVTQTPKHLITATGQRVTLRCSPRSGDLSVYWYQQSLDQGLQFLIQYYNGEERAKGNILERFSAQQFPDLHSELNLSSLELGDSALYFCASSARGGGPDQPQHFGDGTRLSIL.

Only a few counts were recorded for this clone. The chain employs TRBV4-2 and TRBJ1-1; 8 bases are a match to TRBD1. The V segment lost 5 bases and the J segment 1 base; nucleotides outside the gene matches: 6. From germline, CDR1 is LGHNA and CDR2 YNFKEQ. There are 15 residues in the CDR3. The chain's CDR3 is CASSRTGSENTEAFF. The CDR3 bases are TGTGCCAGCAGCAGGACAGGGTCGGAGAACACTGAAGCTTTCTTT.

The chain carries TRBV5-1 and TRBJ1-2; TRBD1 is a possible D gene (6 bases). CDR3 size: 13 residues. Per germline, CDR1 SGHRS and CDR2 YFSETQ. The V gene lost 0 bases and the J gene lost 5 bases, with 8 bases spanning the gap. CDR3 in DNA: TGCGCCAGCAGCTTGGCAGGGGTTTATGGCTACACCTTC. Its translation: CASSLAGVYGYTF.

The V call is TRBV19, the J call TRBJ1-4; 10 nucleotides align to TRBD1. With V trimmed by 6 bases and J by 4 bases, 11 bases remained unmatched. CDR3 length: 17 amino acids. CDR1 and CDR2 (germline): LNHDA, SQIVND (reference sequence). The CDR3 DNA follows: TGTGCCAGTAGGGCGGACAGGGGGACGGGAAATAATGAAAAACTGTTTTTT. This sequence encodes CASRADRGTGNNEKLFF. Combining the CDR3 with reference TRBV19 and TRBJ1-4 gives the whole variable domain DGGITQSPKYLFRKEGQNVTLSCEQNLNHDAMYWYRQDPGQGLRLIYYSQIVNDFQKGDIAEGYSVSREKKESFPLTVTSAQKNPTAFYLCASRADRGTGNNEKLFFGSGTQLSVL.

This sequence joins TRBV12-5 and TRBJ2-3; TRBD2 agrees at 8 bases. The germline V gene encodes CDR1 LGHNT and CDR2 FRNRAP. The CDR3 contains 16 residues. V was pared by 3 bases and J by 3 bases, with 8 bases of the junction left unmatched. The CDR3 here is CASGFELAGGTDTQYF. The CDR3 nucleotides are TGTGCTAGTGGTTTTGAGTTGGCGGGAGGAACAGATACGCAGTATTTT.

J is TRBJ2-1 and V is TRBV5-1; 11 bases align to TRBD2. The CDR3 runs to 18 residues. From germline, CDR1 is SGHRS and CDR2 YFSETQ. V shed 0 bases and J 4 bases; nucleotides not matched to a gene: 9. The CDR3: CASSLARGTSGDYNEQFF. The CDR3, as DNA: TGCGCCAGCAGCTTGGCCCGGGGGACTAGCGGAGATTACAATGAGCAGTTCTTC.

The chain has TRBV15 and TRBJ2-5; the D gene is possibly TRBD1 (5 bases). V was shortened by 4 bases and J by 5 bases, with 17 bases between the two germline ends. The germline V gene encodes CDR1 LNHNV and CDR2 YYDKDF (reference sequence). The CDR3 consists of 15 residues. In DNA, the CDR3 is TGTGCCACCAGCAAGCTAACCCAGGGTACGGAGACCCAGTACTTC. This gives the protein CATSKLTQGTETQYF. The variable domain in full, completed from reference TRBV15 and TRBJ2-5, reads DAMVIQNPRYQVTQFGKPVTLSCSQTLNHNVMYWYQQKSSQAPKLLFHYYDKDFNNEADTPDNFQSRRPNTSFCFLDIRSPGLGDTAMYLCATSKLTQGTETQYFGPGTRLLVL.

The gene calls are TRBV11-2 and TRBJ2-1; D possibly corresponds to TRBD2 (5 bases). Germline CDR1 and CDR2: SGHAT and FQNNGV. V shed 3 bases and J shed 5 bases, with 14 bases lying between them. The CDR3 has 15 amino acids. CDR3 residues: CASSFTRDINNEQFF. For the CDR3, the DNA is TGTGCCAGCAGCTTTACCCGGGATATTAACAATGAGCAGTTCTTC.

This rearrangement joins TRBV20-1 to TRBJ1-2, with TRBD1 as a possible D gene (5 bases). Germline CDR1 and CDR2: DFQATT and SNEGSKA (reference sequence). V lost 6 bases, J lost 13 bases, and 18 bases lay in between. The CDR3 is 11 amino acids. The CDR3 loop is CSASLGRASTF. In DNA form, the CDR3 reads TGCAGTGCGAGTTTAGGCAGGGCGAGCACCTTC.

This chain connects TRBV19 to TRBJ1-5; the match to TRBD1 covers 8 bases. This CDR3 has 14 residues. V lost 6 bases to trimming and J lost 6 bases; unmatched junction nucleotides: 7. Germline values: CDR1 LNHDA, CDR2 SQIVND (reference sequence). DNA of the CDR3: TGTGCCAGTAGCAAGACAGGGGTGTTTCAGCCCCAGCATTTT. Its translation: CASSKTGVFQPQHF.

The CDR3, as DNA: TGTGCCAGCAGCGCCCCCGGCTCCTACAATGAGCAGTTCTTC. This codes for CASSAPGSYNEQFF. V gene TRBV13 combines with J gene TRBJ2-1, with unresolved D. The CDR3 contains 14 residues. The V end lost 5 bases, the J end lost 0 bases, and 8 bases lay between the germline ends. Looked up from germline, CDR1 is PRHDT and CDR2 is FYEKMQ (reference sequence).

V is TRBV12-5 and J is TRBJ2-3, with 14 bases matching TRBD2. This CDR3 has 21 amino acids. Germline-derived CDR1 and CDR2 are LGHNT and FRNRAP. Germline trimming cut 0 bases from V and 0 bases from J; bases unmatched to any gene: 11. CDR3 sequence reads: CASGLVLGTSGRTRSTDTQYF. CDR3 DNA: TGTGCTAGTGGTTTGGTATTGGGGACTAGCGGGAGAACCCGTAGCACAGATACGCAGTATTTT.

This clone occurred a few times. The chain links TRBV6-4 to TRBJ2-3; TRBD1 matches at 8 bases. V lost 5 bases and J lost 5; bases outside the gene matches: 6. Germline V gene sequence: CDR1 MRHNA, CDR2 SNTAGT. This CDR3 is 14 amino acids long. The CDR3 is CASSKTGEGDTQYF. In DNA form, the CDR3 reads TGTGCCAGCAGTAAGACAGGGGAAGGAGATACGCAGTATTTT.

V and J are TRBV2 and TRBJ2-3; D gene unclear. Trimming pared 6 bases from V and 2 bases from J, leaving 15 bases between. This CDR3 spans 15 amino acids. Germline CDR1 SNHLY, CDR2 FYNNEI. DNA of the CDR3: TGTGCCAGCAGCGTCGGAGACGGATACACAGATACGCAGTATTTT. Translation gives CASSVGDGYTDTQYF.

The CDR3 coding sequence is TGTGCCAGCAGTGAGATCAGCAGCGCCGGGGAGCTGTTTTTT. It is translated as CASSEISSAGELFF. V is TRBV2 and J is TRBJ2-2, with unresolved D. Germline CDR1 reads SNHLY; CDR2 reads FYNNEI. The V gene lost 3 bases and the J gene lost 6 bases, with 11 bases spanning the gap. This CDR3 contains 14 residues.